This T cell receptor (beta chain) derives from a study of a mutant IDH1 vaccine in newly diagnosed glioma. Study as a whole: Week 35 was safety follow-up visit V12; week 47 was end-of-study visit V13.

TCRdb's copy holds only in-frame clones and misses some; the assay was immunoSEQ multiplex PCR. The repertoire holds more than 25,000 clones, 60% to 85% seen once, with almost 9.5% in the top ten. In the case of this clone: Its antigen is not known.

Specified time point: week 35, safety follow-up. Every single dose of the vaccine, 300 ug of mutant IDH1 20-mer peptide, came with topical imiquimod. V shed 7 bases, J shed 2 bases, and the junction held 6 bases outside the gene matches. The CDR3 consists of 13 residues. Germline CDR1 is SQVTM and CDR2 is ANQGSEA. The gene calls are TRBV29-1 and TRBJ1-2; 8 bases are shared with TRBD1. Sample: PBMCs, taken from a glioma patient whose treatment included an IDH1 peptide vaccine. The sequence was collected from a young woman with glioma. Some clones in this sample may be carry-over from other donors' samples. CDR3 nucleotides: TGCAGCGGGAACCGGGACAGGAACTATGGCTACACCTTC. This gives the protein CSGNRDRNYGYTF.